The text below deals with one T cell receptor beta chain. The clone's antigen remains unknown. No base qualities exist here, and no much larger clone lies one base off it. The donors were roughly 40 Caucasian individuals from Russia, aged roughly 6 to 90 years, who were systemically healthy. Each donor gave 8.5 to 10 milliliters of peripheral blood, collected into EDTA-treated Vacutainer tubes. Ficoll-Paque density-gradient centrifugation was used to isolate PBMCs, with at least 6 million obtained per sample. Trizol reagent was used to extract total RNA from the PBMCs, yielding at least 5 micrograms per sample. For every donor, an aliquot of PBMCs went through flow cytometry to measure the percentages of naive CD45RAhigh/CD27high T cells. The data derive from a study of blood T cells in healthy people across ages (dated by TCRdb to 2013 to 2016). Describing the broader study: In model experiments, roughly one uniquely barcoded TCR beta cDNA molecule per two T cells was captured by template switching. To track age-related changes in TCR beta repertoire diversity, the study relied on deep sequencing normalized with unique cDNA molecular identifiers. The donors were split into four age groups: young (average around 16 years), middle-aged (about 40), aged (more than 55) and long-lived (approximately 89). Donors of different ages were randomly distributed across sequencing lanes to avoid experimental bias. For two donors (one aged 18 to 29 and one aged 80 or older), the study analyzed two additional independent replicas of 1 million unique cDNA reads from the same blood draw. Overall results and qualifications from the work: The CMV infection status of donors was not known, potentially confounding age-related changes in expanded clonotypes. Since profiling was done on bulk unsorted PBMCs, naive and antigen-experienced compartments could not be conclusively compared. The long-lived group showed more naive CD4+ T cells, fewer expanded clones and increased TCR diversity than the aged group, suggesting age selection. A strong correlation was found between observed TCR beta diversity and the percentage of naive T cells measured by flow cytometry. Estimates of total diversity from one million sequenced T cells were regarded as lower bounds and underestimates. Observed TCR beta diversity per million T cells fell roughly linearly with age, and a significant reduction was already apparent by age around 40.

The library was made by 5' RACE. TCRdb lists the instrument as Illumina HiSeq 2500. A second 7 to 11 cycle PCR used a sample-barcoded 5' primer and a J-beta primer mix. A template-switch 5' adaptor carrying 12 random nucleotides introduced a unique molecular identifier onto each TCR beta cDNA molecule. Each sample yielded at least 2.5 million CDR3-containing paired-end reads. All of the RNA was converted into first-strand cDNA using the Mint cDNA synthesis kit, with a TRBC-specific oligonucleotide serving as the primer. Following uracil-DNA glycosylase treatment, a first 18-cycle PCR with universal primers M1SS and BC2_uni_R was performed on all cDNA. Turning to the authors' computational methods: For normalization, 1 million high-quality reads, each with a distinct molecular identifier, were randomly selected from each sample. Reads sharing molecular identifiers were discarded rather than binned into consensus sequences. MiTCR, with a Q25 quality threshold and the strictest error-elimination algorithm, was used for CDR3 identification, clonotype clustering and error correction. A nonparametric unseen species model with Euler transformation was used to estimate a lower bound on total TCR beta diversity. The public sequencing data were trimmed at Q25 with fastp and processed into clonotypes with MiXCR by TCRdb, which kept only in-frame beta chains. One record per CDR3 amino acid sequence lists the most common genes and DNA. The V and J calls follow TCRdb's processing rather than the paper's. The sample yields hundreds of thousands of distinct CDR3 sequences; around 50% were counted once. Roughly 24% of the sample goes to the ten largest clones.

Sample: blood. The clonotype originates from a man aged 35 to 55 in good health.

The nucleotides read TGTGCCAGCAGCTTAGTTGGGTACAACAGGGTATGGGCGTCGGAGACCCAGTACTTC. Its amino acids are CASSLVGYNRVWASETQYF. This chain is built from TRBV7-9 and TRBJ2-5; matching of 6 bases hints at TRBD1 as the D gene. The CDR3 sequence holds 19 residues, the cysteine and phenylalanine included. The kept DNA is CDR3 alone, 57 bases in frame from the first base. CDR1 and CDR2 (SEHNR, FQNEAQ) derive from the germline V gene (reference sequence). A distance of 26 bases separates the germline ends of V and J, which lose 1 base and 5 bases respectively.